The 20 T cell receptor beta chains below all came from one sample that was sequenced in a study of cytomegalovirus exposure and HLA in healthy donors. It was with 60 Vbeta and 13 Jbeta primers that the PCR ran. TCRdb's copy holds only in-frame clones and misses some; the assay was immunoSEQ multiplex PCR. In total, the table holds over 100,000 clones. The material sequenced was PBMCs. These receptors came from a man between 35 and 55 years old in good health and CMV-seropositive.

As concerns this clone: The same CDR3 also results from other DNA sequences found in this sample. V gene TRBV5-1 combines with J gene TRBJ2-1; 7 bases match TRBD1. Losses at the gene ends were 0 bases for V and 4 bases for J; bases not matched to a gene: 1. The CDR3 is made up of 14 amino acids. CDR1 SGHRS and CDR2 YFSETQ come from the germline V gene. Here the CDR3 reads CASSLGQGYNEQFF. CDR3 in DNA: TGCGCCAGCAGCTTGGGACAGGGTTACAATGAGCAGTTCTTC.

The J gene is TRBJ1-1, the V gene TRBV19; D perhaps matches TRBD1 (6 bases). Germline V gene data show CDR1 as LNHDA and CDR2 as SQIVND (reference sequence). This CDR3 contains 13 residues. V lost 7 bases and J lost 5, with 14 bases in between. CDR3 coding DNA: TGTGCCAGTATGTCGGGGGGGCGGACTGAAGCTTTCTTT. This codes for CASMSGGRTEAFF.

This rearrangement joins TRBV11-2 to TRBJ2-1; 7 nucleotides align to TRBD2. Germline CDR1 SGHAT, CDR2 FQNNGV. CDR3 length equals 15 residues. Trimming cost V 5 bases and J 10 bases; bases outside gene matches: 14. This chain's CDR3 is CASSTSATRSKEQFF. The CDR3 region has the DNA TGTGCCAGCAGCACTAGCGCCACAAGGTCAAAGGAGCAGTTCTTC.

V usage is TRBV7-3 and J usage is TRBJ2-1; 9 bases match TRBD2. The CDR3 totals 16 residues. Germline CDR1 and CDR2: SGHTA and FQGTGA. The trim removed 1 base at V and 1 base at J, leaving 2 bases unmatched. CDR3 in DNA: TGTGCCAGCAGCTTAAATAGCGGGAGTTCCTACAATGAGCAGTTCTTC. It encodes CASSLNSGSSYNEQFF.

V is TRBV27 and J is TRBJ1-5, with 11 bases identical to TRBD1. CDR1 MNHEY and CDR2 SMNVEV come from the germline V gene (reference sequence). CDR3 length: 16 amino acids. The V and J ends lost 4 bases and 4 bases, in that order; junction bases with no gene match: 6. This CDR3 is CASSSWGTGGNQPQHF. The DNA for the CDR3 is TGTGCCAGCAGTTCATGGGGGACAGGGGGTAATCAGCCCCAGCATTTT.

The DNA for the CDR3 is TGCAGCGTCATTGACAGGGTGGGCACAGATACGCAGTATTTT. It translates to CSVIDRVGTDTQYF. The rearrangement joins TRBV29-1 to TRBJ2-3; TRBD1 aligns across 7 bases. V dropped 6 bases and J dropped 1; count of bases not matched to a gene: 7. CDR3 size: 14 residues. Germline V lookup: CDR1 SQVTM, CDR2 ANQGSEA.

CDR3 DNA sequence: TGTGCCAGCAGTTCGACCGATATACAGGGCAATGAGCAGTTCTTC. Translated, it gives CASSSTDIQGNEQFF. The genes are TRBV6-5 and TRBJ2-1; possibly TRBD1 for D (6 bases). CDR3 size: 15 residues. Germline V gene sequence: CDR1 MNHEY, CDR2 SVGAGI. V lost 4 bases, J lost 6 bases, and 16 bases lay in between.

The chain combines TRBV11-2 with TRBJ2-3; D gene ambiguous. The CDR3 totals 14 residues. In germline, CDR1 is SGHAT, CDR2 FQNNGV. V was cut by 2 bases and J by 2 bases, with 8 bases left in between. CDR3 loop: CASSLRWATDTQYF. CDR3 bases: TGTGCCAGCAGCTTACGGTGGGCCACAGATACGCAGTATTTT.

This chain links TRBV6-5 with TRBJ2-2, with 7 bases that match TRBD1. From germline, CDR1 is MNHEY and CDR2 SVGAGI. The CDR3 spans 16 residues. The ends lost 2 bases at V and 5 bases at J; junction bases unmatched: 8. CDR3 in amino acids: CASSYPTGRGTGELFF. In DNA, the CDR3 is TGTGCCAGCAGTTACCCGACAGGGAGAGGGACCGGGGAGCTGTTTTTT.

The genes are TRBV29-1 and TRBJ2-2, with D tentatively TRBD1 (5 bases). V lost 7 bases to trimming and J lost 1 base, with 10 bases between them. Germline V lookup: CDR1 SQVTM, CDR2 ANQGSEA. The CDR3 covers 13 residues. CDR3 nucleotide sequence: TGCAGCGCGAAGGGGCGGAACACCGGGGAGCTGTTTTTT. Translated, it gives CSAKGRNTGELFF.

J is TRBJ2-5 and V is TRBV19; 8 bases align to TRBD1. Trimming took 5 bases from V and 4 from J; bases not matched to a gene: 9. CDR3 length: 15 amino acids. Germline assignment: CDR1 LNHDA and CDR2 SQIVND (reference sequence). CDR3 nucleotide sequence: TGTGCCAGTAGTCCCCTGGACAGGGAAGGAGAGACCCAGTACTTC. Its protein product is CASSPLDREGETQYF.

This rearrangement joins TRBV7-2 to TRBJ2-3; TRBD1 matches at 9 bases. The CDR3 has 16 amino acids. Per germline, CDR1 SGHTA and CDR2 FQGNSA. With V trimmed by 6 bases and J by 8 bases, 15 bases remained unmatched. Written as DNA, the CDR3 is TGTGCCAGCAGACCCAACCTGGGACAGGGTCACGGTACGCAGTATTTT. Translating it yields CASRPNLGQGHGTQYF.

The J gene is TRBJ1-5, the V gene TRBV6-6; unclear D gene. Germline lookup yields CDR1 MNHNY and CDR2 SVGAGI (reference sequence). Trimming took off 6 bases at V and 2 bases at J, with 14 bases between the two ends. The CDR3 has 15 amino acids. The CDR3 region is CASRMVNSGNQPQHF. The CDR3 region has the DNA TGTGCCAGCAGGATGGTCAATTCGGGCAATCAGCCCCAGCATTTT.

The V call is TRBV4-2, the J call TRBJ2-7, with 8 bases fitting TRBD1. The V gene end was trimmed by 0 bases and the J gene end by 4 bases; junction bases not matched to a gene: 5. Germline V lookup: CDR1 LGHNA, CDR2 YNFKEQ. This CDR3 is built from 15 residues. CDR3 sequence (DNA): TGTGCCAGCAGCCAAGAGGACAGGGCCTGGTACGAGCAGTACTTC. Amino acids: CASSQEDRAWYEQYF.

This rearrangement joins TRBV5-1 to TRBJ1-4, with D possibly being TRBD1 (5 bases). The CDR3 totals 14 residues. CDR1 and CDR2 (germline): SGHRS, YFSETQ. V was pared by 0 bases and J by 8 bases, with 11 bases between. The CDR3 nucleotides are TGCGCCAGCAGCTTGGCAGGGTCTGGCGAAAAACTGTTTTTT. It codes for CASSLAGSGEKLFF.

The CDR3: CASSFGLAGVETQYF. DNA for the CDR3: TGTGCCAGCAGCTTTGGACTAGCGGGTGTGGAGACCCAGTACTTC. This rearrangement joins TRBV7-2 to TRBJ2-5; 11 bases are a match to TRBD2. This CDR3 has 15 amino acids. V was pared by 3 bases and J by 5 bases, with 5 bases of the junction left unmatched. The germline V gene has CDR1 SGHTA and CDR2 FQGNSA.

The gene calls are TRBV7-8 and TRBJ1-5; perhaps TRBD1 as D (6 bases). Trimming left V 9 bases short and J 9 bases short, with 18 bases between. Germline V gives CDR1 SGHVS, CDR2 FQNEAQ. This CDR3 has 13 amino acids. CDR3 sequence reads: CASGKDRGGPQHF. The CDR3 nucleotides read TGTGCCAGTGGCAAGGATAGGGGGGGGCCCCAGCATTTT.

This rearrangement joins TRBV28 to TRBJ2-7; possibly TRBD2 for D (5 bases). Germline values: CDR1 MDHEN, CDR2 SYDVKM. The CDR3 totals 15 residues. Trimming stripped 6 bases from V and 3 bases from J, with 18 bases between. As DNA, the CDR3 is TGTGCCAGCAGATCGGGGTCCAACCGAGTCTACGAGCAGTACTTC. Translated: CASRSGSNRVYEQYF.

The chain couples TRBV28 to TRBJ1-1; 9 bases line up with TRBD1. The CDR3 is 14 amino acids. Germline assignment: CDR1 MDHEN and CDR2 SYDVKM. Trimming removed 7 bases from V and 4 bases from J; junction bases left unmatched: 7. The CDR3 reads CASTTGGGVTEAFF. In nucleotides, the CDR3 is TGTGCCAGCACCACAGGGGGCGGGGTCACTGAAGCTTTCTTT. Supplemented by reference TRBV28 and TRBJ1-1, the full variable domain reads DVKVTQSSRYLVKRTGEKVFLECVQDMDHENMFWYRQDPGLGLRLIYFSYDVKMKEKGDIPEGYSVSREKKERFSLILESASTNQTSMYLCASTTGGGVTEAFFGQGTRLTVV.

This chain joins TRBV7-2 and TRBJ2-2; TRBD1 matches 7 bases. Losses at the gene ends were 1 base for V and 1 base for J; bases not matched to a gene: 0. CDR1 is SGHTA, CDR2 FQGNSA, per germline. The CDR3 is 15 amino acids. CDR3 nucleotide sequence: TGTGCCAGCAGCTTAGACAGGGGGAACACCGGGGAGCTGTTTTTT. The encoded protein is CASSLDRGNTGELFF.